This T cell receptor (beta chain) stems from a study of T-cell reconstitution after alpha-beta-depleted transplantation in children. This clonotype was seen a few times. The antigen remains unidentified. Study-level points and caveats: Alpha-beta T cells about two months after transplant reportedly derived from several hundred expanded graft clones.

A TCRbeta library incorporating unique molecular identifiers was prepared. MiXCR, applied by TCRdb to the PCR reads, yields one record per CDR3 protein. The sample shows more than 400,000 distinct CDR3 sequences, over 9.5% of them seen only once. CDR3 length: 17 residues. Between the trimmed V and J ends, which lost 0 bases and 2 bases, there was a span of 15 bases. Per germline, CDR1 SGHRS and CDR2 YFSETQ. The V gene is TRBV5-1, the J gene TRBJ2-1, with D perhaps being TRBD1 or TRBD2 (5 bases each). The source material was PBMCs, mostly from graft donor cells, sampled 180 days after TCRalphabeta/CD19-depleted stem cell transplant. The sequence derives from a female patient between 2 and 10 years old who had a stem cell transplant for aplastic anemia, so the T cells may come from the graft donor. CDR3 in amino acids: CASSLVRDAYTYNEQFF. The DNA of the CDR3 is TGCGCCAGCAGCTTGGTAAGGGACGCCTACACCTACAATGAGCAGTTCTTC. The full variable domain, completed using reference TRBV5-1 and TRBJ2-1, is KAGVTQTPRYLIKTRGQQVTLSCSPISGHRSVSWYQQTPGQGLQFLFEYFSETQRNKGNFPGRFSGRQFSNSRSEMNVSTLELGDSALYLCASSLVRDAYTYNEQFFGPGTRLTVL.